This T cell receptor beta chain was profiled in a study of response to subunit inactivated influenza vaccine. TCRdb fed the RT-PCR reads into MiXCR, producing one record per CDR3 protein. The data show around 570,000 distinct CDR3 sequences, with approximately 7.1% seen just once and over 10% held by the top ten. The table lists this clonotype with a few counts. Antigen specificity is unknown. The study, taken as a whole, reports: With each seasonal influenza vaccination, the authors suggested, few new T cells are recruited.

The sequencing used PBMCs from blood, collected about 24 months after vaccination. This receptor was identified in a man aged 50 to 69 who received an inactivated influenza vaccine.

The CDR3 DNA follows: TGTGCCAGCAGTTACTCTAGCGGGAGTTTTAATGAGCAGTTCTTC. As protein: CASSYSSGSFNEQFF. The chain employs TRBV6-5 and TRBJ2-1; 9 positions agree with TRBD2. V lost 0 bases, J lost 7 bases, and 4 bases stayed unmatched. CDR3 size: 15 residues. Germline CDR1 MNHEY, CDR2 SVGAGI.